This T cell receptor beta chain was recorded in a study of T cell responses to AZD1222 COVID-19 vaccine. Points from the study as a whole: Spike-specific TCR breadth and depth went up after people got two AZD1222 doses. The CD4 TCRs associated with vaccination extended across spike and predominated at 160-218 and 743-854. Close to half of all spike-specific TCRs reportedly target regions of the variants that are unmutated.

Assay used: immunoSEQ multiplex PCR; TCRdb lists only in-frame clones, some missing. This sample has some 150,000 clones, with 80% to 95% found just once. Investigators merged groups given second doses at roughly 4 or roughly 12 weeks. CDR3 size: 16 residues. V lost 4 bases, J lost 0 bases, and 16 bases lay in between. The V gene's germline CDR1 is SGHRS and CDR2 YFSETQ. Of note for this clone: Its antigen is unidentified.

The chain combines TRBV5-1 with TRBJ1-1, with a possible D match to TRBD1 (5 bases). The sequencing used peripheral blood, collected 28 days after the second AZD1222 dose. This TCR came from an adult who received the AZD1222 COVID-19 vaccine. CDR3 loop: CASSPRAGQLNTEAFF. The DNA for the CDR3 is TGCGCCAGCAGCCCCAGGGCAGGGCAGTTGAACACTGAAGCTTTCTTT.